Included here is one T cell receptor (beta chain) sequence, with context. Germline CDR1 is SGHNT and CDR2 is YYREEE (reference sequence). The V end was cut by 0 bases, the J end by 1 base, with 5 bases between. The CDR3 length is 14 residues. These data are taken from a study of OX40 agonist ivuxolimab in advanced cancers. Using immunoSEQ multiplex PCR, the repertoire was profiled, and TCRdb retains in-frame clones only, with some absent. This table holds tens of thousands of clones, approximately 90% found once. This chain links TRBV5-4 with TRBJ2-1; D ambiguous. The sequence was collected from an adult with an advanced solid tumor such as melanoma, head and neck, liver or kidney cancer. Sequencing used CD4+ or CD8+ T cells sorted from blood, obtained in a trial of the OX40 agonist ivuxolimab. The CDR3 DNA reads TGTGCCAGCAGCTTGGACTTATCCTACAATGAGCAGTTCTTC. Amino acid sequence: CASSLDLSYNEQFF.